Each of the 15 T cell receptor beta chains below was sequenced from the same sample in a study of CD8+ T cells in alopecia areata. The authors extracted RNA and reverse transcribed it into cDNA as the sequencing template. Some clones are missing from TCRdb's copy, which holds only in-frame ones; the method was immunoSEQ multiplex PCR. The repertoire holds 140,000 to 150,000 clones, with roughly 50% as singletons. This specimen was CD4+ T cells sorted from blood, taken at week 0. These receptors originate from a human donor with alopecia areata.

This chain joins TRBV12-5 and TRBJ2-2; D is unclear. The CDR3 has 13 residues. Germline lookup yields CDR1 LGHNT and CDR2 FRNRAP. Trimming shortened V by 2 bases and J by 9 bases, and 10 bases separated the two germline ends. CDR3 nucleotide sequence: TGTGCTAGTGGTTTGCCCCCGTCCCGGGAGCTGTTTTTT. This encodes CASGLPPSRELFF.

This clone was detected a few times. The CDR3: CASSLPSGTDTQYF. The CDR3 DNA reads TGTGCCAGCAGCTTACCTAGCGGAACAGATACGCAGTATTTT. V gene TRBV7-9 combines with J gene TRBJ2-3; the match to TRBD2 covers 7 bases. The ends lost 2 bases at V and 3 bases at J; junction bases unmatched: 2. Germline CDR1 reads SEHNR; CDR2 reads FQNEAQ (reference sequence). CDR3 size: 14 residues.

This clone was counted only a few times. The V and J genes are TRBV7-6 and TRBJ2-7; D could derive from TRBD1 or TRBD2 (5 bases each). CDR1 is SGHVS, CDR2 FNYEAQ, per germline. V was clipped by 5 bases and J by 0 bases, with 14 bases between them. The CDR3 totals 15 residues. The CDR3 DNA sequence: TGTGCCAGCAGCACCAACCCGGGGACCTCCTACGAGCAGTACTTC. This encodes CASSTNPGTSYEQYF.

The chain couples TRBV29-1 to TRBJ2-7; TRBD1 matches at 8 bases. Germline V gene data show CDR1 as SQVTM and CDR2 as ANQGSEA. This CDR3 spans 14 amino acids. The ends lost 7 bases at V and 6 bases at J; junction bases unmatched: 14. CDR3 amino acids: CSASPGQGSREQYF. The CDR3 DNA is TGCAGCGCCTCCCCCGGACAGGGTTCGCGCGAGCAGTACTTC.

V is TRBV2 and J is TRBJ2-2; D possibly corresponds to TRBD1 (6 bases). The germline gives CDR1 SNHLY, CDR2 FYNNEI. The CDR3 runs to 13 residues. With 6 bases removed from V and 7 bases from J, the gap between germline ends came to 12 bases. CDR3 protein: CASREQGIGELFF. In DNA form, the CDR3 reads TGTGCCAGCAGGGAACAGGGAATCGGGGAGCTGTTTTTT.

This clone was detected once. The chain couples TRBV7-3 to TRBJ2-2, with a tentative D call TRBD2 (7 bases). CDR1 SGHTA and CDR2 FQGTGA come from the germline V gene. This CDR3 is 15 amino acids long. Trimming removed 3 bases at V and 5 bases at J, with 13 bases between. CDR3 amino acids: CASSFSGGQTGELFF. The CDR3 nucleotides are TGTGCCAGCAGCTTTTCCGGGGGGCAAACCGGGGAGCTGTTTTTT.

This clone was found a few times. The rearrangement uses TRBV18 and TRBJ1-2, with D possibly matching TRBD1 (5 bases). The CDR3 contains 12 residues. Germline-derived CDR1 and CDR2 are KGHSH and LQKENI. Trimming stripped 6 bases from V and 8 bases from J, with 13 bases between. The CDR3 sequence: CASSTGTEGYTF. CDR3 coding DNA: TGTGCCAGCTCCACTGGGACGGAGGGCTACACCTTC.

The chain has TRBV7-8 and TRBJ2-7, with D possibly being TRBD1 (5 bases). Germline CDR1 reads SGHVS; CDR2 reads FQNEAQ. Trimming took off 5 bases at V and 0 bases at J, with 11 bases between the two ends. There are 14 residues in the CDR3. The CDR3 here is CASSPRVLSYEQYF. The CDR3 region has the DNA TGTGCCAGCAGCCCCAGGGTTCTCTCCTACGAGCAGTACTTC. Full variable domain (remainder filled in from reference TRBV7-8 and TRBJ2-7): GAGVSQSPRYKVAKRGQDVALRCDPISGHVSLFWYQQALGQGPEFLTYFQNEAQLDKSGLPSDRFFAERPEGSVSTLKIQRTQQEDSAVYLCASSPRVLSYEQYFGPGTRLTVT.

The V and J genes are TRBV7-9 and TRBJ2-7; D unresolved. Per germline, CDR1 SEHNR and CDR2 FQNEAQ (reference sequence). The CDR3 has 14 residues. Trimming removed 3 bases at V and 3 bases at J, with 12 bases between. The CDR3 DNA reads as TGTGCCAGCAGCTTCGACTCAGAGCTCTACGAGCAGTACTTC. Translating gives CASSFDSELYEQYF.

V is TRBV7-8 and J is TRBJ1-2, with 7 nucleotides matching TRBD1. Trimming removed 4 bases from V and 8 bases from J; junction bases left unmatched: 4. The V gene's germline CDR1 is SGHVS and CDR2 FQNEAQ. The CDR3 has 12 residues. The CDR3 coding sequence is TGTGCCAGCAGCTCGACAGGGCAAGGCTACACCTTC. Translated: CASSSTGQGYTF.

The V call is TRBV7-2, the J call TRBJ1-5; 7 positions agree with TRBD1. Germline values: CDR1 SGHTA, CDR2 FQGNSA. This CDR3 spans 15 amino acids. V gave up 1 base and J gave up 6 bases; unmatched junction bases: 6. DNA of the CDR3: TGTGCCAGCAGCTTAGGGCAGGGGGTGAGTCAGCCCCAGCATTTT. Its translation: CASSLGQGVSQPQHF.

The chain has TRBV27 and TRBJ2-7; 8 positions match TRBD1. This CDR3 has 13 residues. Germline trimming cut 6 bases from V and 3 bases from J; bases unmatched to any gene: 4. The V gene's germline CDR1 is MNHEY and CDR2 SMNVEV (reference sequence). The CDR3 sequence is CASRPGGGYEQYF. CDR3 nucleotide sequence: TGTGCCAGCAGGCCAGGGGGCGGCTACGAGCAGTACTTC.

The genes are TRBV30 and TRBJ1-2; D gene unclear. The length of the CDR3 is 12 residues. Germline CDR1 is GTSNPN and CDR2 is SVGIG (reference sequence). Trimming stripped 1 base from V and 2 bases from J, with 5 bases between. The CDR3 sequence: CAWSGGNYGYTF. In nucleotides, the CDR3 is TGTGCCTGGAGTGGGGGAAACTATGGCTACACCTTC.

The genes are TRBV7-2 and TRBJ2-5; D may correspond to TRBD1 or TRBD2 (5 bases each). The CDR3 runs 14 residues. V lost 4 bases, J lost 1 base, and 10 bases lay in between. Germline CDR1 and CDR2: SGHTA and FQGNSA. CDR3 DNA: TGTGCCAGCAGCTGGGCAGGGAGCCAAGAGACCCAGTACTTC. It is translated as CASSWAGSQETQYF. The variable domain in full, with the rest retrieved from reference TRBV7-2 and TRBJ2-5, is GAGVSQSPSNKVTEKGKDVELRCDPISGHTALYWYRQSLGQGLEFLIYFQGNSAPDKSGLPSDRFSAERTGGSVSTLTIQRTQQEDSAVYLCASSWAGSQETQYFGPGTRLLVL.

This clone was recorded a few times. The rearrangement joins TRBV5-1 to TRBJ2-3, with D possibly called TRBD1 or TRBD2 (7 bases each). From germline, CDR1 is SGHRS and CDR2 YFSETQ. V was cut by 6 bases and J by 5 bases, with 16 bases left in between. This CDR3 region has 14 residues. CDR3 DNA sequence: TGCGCCAGCAACCAGGGGGGGCTTGGAGATACGCAGTATTTT. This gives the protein CASNQGGLGDTQYF.